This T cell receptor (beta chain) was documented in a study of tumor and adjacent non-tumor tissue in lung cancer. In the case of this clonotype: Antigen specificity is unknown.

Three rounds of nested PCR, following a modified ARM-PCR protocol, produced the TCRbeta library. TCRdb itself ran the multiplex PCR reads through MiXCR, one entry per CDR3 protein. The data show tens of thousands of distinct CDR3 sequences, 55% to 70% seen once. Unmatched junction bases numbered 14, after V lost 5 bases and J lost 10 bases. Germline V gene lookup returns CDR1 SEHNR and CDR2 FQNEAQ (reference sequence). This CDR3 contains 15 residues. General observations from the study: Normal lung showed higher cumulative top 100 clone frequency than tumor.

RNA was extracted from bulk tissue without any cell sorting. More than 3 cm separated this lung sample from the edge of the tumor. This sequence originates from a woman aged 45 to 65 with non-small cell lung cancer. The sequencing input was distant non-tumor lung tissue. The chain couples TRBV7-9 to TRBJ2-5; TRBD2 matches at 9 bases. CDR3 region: CASSPRGLARDSQYF. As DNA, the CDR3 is TGTGCCAGCAGCCCTCGTGGACTAGCGCGAGATAGCCAGTACTTC. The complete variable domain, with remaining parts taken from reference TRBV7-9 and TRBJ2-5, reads DTGVSQNPRHKITKRGQNVTFRCDPISEHNRLYWYRQTLGQGPEFLTYFQNEAQLEKSRLLSDRFSAERPKGSFSTLEIQRTEQGDSAMYLCASSPRGLARDSQYFGPGTRLLVL.